Included here is one T cell receptor (beta chain) sequence, with context. One entry per CDR3 protein, called by TCRdb with MiXCR from the 5' RACE reads. The sample includes fewer than 70,000 distinct CDR3 sequences, more than 9% of them seen just once. With 5 bases removed from V and 4 bases from J, the gap between germline ends came to 20 bases. The CDR3 totals 16 residues. Germline V gives CDR1 SGHVS, CDR2 FQNEAQ. The record originates from a study of T-cell memory formation after mild COVID-19. The sample was PBMCs or a T cell subset sorted from them (not recorded which). The TCR comes from a man aged 18 to 30 who had mild COVID-19 (a few samples of this study predate the infection). Cell type and time point are not known. J is TRBJ1-2 and V is TRBV7-8; no reliable D call. The CDR3 nucleotides are TGTGCCAGCAGCCCGGGCCCTCCTCTCGCTTCCTATGGCTACACCTTC. Residues: CASSPGPPLASYGYTF.